The subject of this entry is one T cell receptor beta chain. The antigen is unknown. The sample originates from a study of beta chain features in type 1 diabetes. Study outcomes and limitations: cDNA sequencing could over-represent cells with high TCR expression.

Of the isolated RNA, all was reverse transcribed, and so the sequenced material was expressed TCRB transcripts. Measured with immunoSEQ multiplex PCR; TCRdb has only the in-frame clones, and not every one. The sample has 250,000 to 350,000 clones; roughly 11% are singletons. Germline CDR1 and CDR2: LGHNA and YSLEER. The CDR3 consists of 15 residues. V was trimmed by 0 bases and J by 6 bases, leaving 11 bases between them. This chain links TRBV4-3 with TRBJ2-2; maybe TRBD2 (6 bases). The TCR was taken from a woman aged 25 to 39 in good health. The sample consisted of naive CD4+ T cells from blood. The DNA of the CDR3 is TGCGCCAGCAGCCAAGATTCCGGGAGTGCCGGGGAGCTGTTTTTT. Its protein is CASSQDSGSAGELFF.